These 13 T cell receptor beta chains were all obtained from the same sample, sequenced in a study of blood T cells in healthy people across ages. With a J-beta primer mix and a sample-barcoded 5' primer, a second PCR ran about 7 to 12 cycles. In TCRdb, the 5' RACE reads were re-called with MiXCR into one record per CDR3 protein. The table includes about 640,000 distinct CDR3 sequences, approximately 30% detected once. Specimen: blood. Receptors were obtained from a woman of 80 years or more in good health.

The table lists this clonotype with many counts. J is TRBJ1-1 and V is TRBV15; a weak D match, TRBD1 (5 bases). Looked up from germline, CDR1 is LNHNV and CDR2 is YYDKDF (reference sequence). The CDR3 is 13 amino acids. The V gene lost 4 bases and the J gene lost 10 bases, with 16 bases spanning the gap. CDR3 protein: CATSKPGAVLAFF. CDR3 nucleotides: TGTGCCACCAGCAAACCCGGGGCAGTTCTAGCTTTCTTT. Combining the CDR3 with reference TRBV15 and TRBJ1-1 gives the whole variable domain DAMVIQNPRYQVTQFGKPVTLSCSQTLNHNVMYWYQQKSSQAPKLLFHYYDKDFNNEADTPDNFQSRRPNTSFCFLDIRSPGLGDTAMYLCATSKPGAVLAFFGQGTRLTVV.

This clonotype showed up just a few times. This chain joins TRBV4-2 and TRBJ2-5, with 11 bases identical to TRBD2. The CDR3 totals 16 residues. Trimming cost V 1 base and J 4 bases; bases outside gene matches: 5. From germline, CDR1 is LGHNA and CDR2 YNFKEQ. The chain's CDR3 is CASSQVTSGGLETQYF. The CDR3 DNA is TGTGCCAGCAGCCAAGTAACTAGCGGGGGATTAGAGACCCAGTACTTC.

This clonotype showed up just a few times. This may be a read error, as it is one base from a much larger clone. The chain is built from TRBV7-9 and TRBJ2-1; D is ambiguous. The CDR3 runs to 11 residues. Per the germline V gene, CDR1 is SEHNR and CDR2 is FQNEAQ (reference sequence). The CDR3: CSSSFGYEQFF. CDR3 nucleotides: TGTTCCAGCAGCTTTGGTTATGAGCAGTTCTTC.

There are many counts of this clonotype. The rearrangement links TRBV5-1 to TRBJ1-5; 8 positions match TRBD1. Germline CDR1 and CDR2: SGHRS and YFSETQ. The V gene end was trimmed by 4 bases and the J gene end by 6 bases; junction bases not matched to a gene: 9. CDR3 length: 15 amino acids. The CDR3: CASSPGQVGSQPQHF. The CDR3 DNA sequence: TGCGCCAGCAGCCCGGGACAGGTGGGCAGTCAGCCCCAGCATTTT. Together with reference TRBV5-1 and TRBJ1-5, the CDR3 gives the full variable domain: KAGVTQTPRYLIKTRGQQVTLSCSPISGHRSVSWYQQTPGQGLQFLFEYFSETQRNKGNFPGRFSGRQFSNSRSEMNVSTLELGDSALYLCASSPGQVGSQPQHFGDGTRLSIL.

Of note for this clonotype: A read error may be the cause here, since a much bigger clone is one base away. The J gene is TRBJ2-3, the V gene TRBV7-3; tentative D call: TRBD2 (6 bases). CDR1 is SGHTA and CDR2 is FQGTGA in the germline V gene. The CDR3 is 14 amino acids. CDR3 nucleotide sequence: TGTGCCAGCAGCCTAGCAAGCACGGGGGATACGCGGTATTTT. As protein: CASSLASTGDTRYF.

The CDR3 DNA is TGCAGTGCTAGTAAGGTCACTGAAGCTTTCTTT. This encodes CSASKVTEAFF. The genes are TRBV20-1 and TRBJ1-1; the D is unclear. The V end lost 3 bases, the J end lost 4 bases, and 6 bases lay between the germline ends. In germline, CDR1 is DFQATT, CDR2 SNEGSKA (reference sequence). The CDR3 is 11 amino acids.

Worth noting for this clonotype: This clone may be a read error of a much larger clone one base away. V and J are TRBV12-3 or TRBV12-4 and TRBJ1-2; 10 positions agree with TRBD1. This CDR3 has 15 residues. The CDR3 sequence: CVSSQTGGEWYGYTF. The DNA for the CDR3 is TGTGTCAGCAGTCAGACAGGGGGCGAATGGTATGGCTACACCTTC.

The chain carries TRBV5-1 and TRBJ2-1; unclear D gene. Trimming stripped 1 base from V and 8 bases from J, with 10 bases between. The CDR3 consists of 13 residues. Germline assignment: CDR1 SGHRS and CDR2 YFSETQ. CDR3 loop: CASSLTGQYEQFF. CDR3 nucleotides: TGCGCCAGCAGCTTGACTGGGCAGTATGAGCAGTTCTTC.

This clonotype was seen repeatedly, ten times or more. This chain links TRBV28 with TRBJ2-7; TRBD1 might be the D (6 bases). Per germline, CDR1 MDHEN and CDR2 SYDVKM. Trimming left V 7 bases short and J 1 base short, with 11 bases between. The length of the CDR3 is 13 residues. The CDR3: CASTVGGSYEQYF. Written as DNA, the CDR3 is TGTGCCAGCACCGTAGGGGGATCCTACGAGCAGTACTTC. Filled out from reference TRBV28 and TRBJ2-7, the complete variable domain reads DVKVTQSSRYLVKRTGEKVFLECVQDMDHENMFWYRQDPGLGLRLIYFSYDVKMKEKGDIPEGYSVSREKKERFSLILESASTNQTSMYLCASTVGGSYEQYFGPGTRLTVT.

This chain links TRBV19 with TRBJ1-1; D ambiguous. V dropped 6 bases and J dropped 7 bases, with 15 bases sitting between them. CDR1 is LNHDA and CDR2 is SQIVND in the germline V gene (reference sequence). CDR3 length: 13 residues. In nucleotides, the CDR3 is TGTGCCAGTAGCCTAAAATACGACGGTGAAGCTTTCTTT. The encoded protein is CASSLKYDGEAFF.

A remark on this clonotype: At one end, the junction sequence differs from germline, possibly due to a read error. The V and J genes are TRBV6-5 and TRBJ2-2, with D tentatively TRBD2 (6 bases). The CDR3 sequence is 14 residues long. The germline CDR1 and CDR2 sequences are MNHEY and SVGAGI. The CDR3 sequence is CASSFRGNIGERFF. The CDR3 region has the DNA TGTGCCAGCAGTTTTCGCGGGAACATCGGGGAGCGGTTTTTT.

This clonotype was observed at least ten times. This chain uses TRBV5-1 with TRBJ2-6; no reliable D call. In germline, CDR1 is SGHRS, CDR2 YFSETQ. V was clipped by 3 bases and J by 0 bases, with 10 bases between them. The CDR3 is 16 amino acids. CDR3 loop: CASSSDGFSGANVLTF. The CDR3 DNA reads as TGCGCCAGCAGCTCGGACGGATTCTCTGGGGCCAACGTCCTGACTTTC.

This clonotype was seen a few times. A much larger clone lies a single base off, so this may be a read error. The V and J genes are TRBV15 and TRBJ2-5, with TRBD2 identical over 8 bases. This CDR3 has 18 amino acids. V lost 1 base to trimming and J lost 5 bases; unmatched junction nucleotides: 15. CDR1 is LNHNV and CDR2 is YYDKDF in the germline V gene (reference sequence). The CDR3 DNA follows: TGTGCCACCAGCAGAGGAGGAGTGGCGGGGGGCAGCAGGGAGACCCAGTACTTC. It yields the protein CATSRGGVAGGSRETQYF.